This T cell receptor (beta chain) came from a study of T cells of healthy individuals. TCRdb re-derived calls from the 5' RACE reads in MiXCR, one entry per CDR3 protein. This table has approximately 58,000 distinct CDR3 sequences, around 15% appearing once. The clonotype comes from a human donor in good health.

CDR3 amino acids: CASSVDRGQGTGELFF. For the CDR3, the DNA is TGTGCCAGCAGCGTCGACAGGGGGCAGGGCACCGGGGAGCTGTTTTTT. V gene TRBV9 combines with J gene TRBJ2-2; 10 bases align to TRBD1. The germline V gene has CDR1 SGDLS and CDR2 YYNGEE. J gave up 4 bases and V 2 bases, and 5 bases lay outside the gene matches. This CDR3 is built from 16 residues.